Sequencing of this TCR beta chain was carried out in a study of PD-1 blockade in mismatch repair-deficient tumors. The sample's time point: approximately ten-day in vitro stimulation with candidate neoantigen peptide 6. All patients were mismatch repair deficient, assessed by either PCR or immunohistochemistry. A roughly 10-day in vitro culture was run per each of seven reactive peptides. Measured with immunoSEQ multiplex PCR; TCRdb has only the in-frame clones, and not every one. The profile shows about 14,000 clones, approximately 90% of them singletons. The length of the CDR3 is 16 residues. CDR1 and CDR2 (germline): SGHVS, FNYEAQ. Between the trimmed V and J ends, which lost 1 base and 3 bases, there was a span of 14 bases. Findings of the study overall: Rapid post-treatment expansion, then contraction, generally preceding radiologic response, marked tumor-resident clones.

For this clone: Its antigen is unknown.

The rearrangement joins TRBV7-6 to TRBJ2-3; no reliable D call. The sequences come from cells cultured in vitro, collected from a patient treated with pembrolizumab. The receptor comes from an adult with mismatch repair-deficient cancer. In DNA, the CDR3 is TGTGCCAGCAGCTTAGGATTGGCTAGTGGGACAGATACGCAGTATTTT. Translation: CASSLGLASGTDTQYF. Filled out from reference TRBV7-6 and TRBJ2-3, the complete variable domain reads GAGVSQSPRYKVTKRGQDVALRCDPISGHVSLYWYRQALGQGPEFLTYFNYEAQQDKSGLPNDRFSAERPEGSISTLTIQRTEQRDSAMYRCASSLGLASGTDTQYFGPGTRLTVL.